This is a list of T cell receptor beta chains from one sample in a study of OX40 agonist ivuxolimab in advanced cancers. This table comes from immunoSEQ multiplex PCR, and its TCRdb copy is limited to in-frame clones, with some not included. The sample contains tens of thousands of clones, 75% to 90% of which appear only once. The material sequenced was CD4+ or CD8+ T cells sorted from blood, taken in a trial of the OX40 agonist ivuxolimab. These receptor sequences come from an adult with an advanced solid tumor such as melanoma, head and neck, liver or kidney cancer. Both conserved end residues are part of each CDR3. Each record gives: CDR3 protein, CDR3 length, V gene, clone size, J gene. The listing skips clone size in some rows; elsewhere it reads once, few, many or a size class.

CASRSIQGGAFF	12	TRBV4-1	-	TRBJ1-1
CASSDRIDAGYTF	13	TRBV6-5	-	TRBJ1-2
CAWSFSDRGNQPQHF	15	TRBV30	-	TRBJ1-5
CASSLDGGTSGTYEQYF	17	TRBV7-2	-	TRBJ2-7
CSVVRDEGYGYTF	13	TRBV29-1	-	TRBJ1-2
CASSTGLAAGTDTQYF	16	TRBV5-1	-	TRBJ2-3
CASSLTGVETQYF	13	TRBV5-1	-	TRBJ2-5
CASSLYGTGLIRSVDEQYF	19	TRBV5-1	-	TRBJ2-7
CASSREAGGGETQYF	15	TRBV2	-	TRBJ2-5
CASSTGLAGGKYQETQYF	18	TRBV19	-	TRBJ2-5
CASSRRSGLAGDEQFF	16	TRBV9	-	TRBJ2-1
CASSFWTGTGANVLTF	16	TRBV6-5	-	TRBJ2-6
CARSRLAGAPPSTDTQYF	18	TRBV5-3	once	TRBJ2-3
CASSLAHAGNSPLHF	15	TRBV5-1	-	TRBJ1-6
CASSTGQGGTDTQYF	15	TRBV7-8	-	TRBJ2-3
CASSLRQSNYGYTF	14	TRBV18	-	TRBJ1-2
CASSSSSTFTDTQYF	15	TRBV5-1	-	TRBJ2-3
CASSDPLDRGLRDTQYF	17	TRBV6-1	-	TRBJ2-3
CASSIRDRVSSGANVLTF	18	TRBV9	-	TRBJ2-6
CASSQESTDTQYF	13	TRBV4-3	-	TRBJ2-3
CAVPSGRSTGELFF	14	TRBV28	once	TRBJ2-2
CASSLRVGYTF	11	TRBV6-8	-	TRBJ1-2
CASSYSRQGASYEQYF	16	TRBV6-5	once	TRBJ2-7